This T cell receptor beta chain was recorded in a study of identical twins. Overall study findings and caveats: Weaker excess twin sharing was observed in beta out-of-frame sequences. Out-of-frame alpha sequences that twins shared showed excess low generation probability. Cord blood beta clonotypes present at high abundance carried fewer insertions; no such pattern appeared in memory repertoires.

TCRdb recomputed calls from the 5' RACE reads with MiXCR, one row per CDR3 protein. The data show 120,000 to 150,000 distinct CDR3 sequences, approximately 4% seen once. The V gene end was trimmed by 6 bases and the J gene end by 3 bases; junction bases not matched to a gene: 6. The CDR3 length is 16 residues. This clonotype was found many times. Its specificity is not known. Sample: memory T cells sorted from blood. The source of this sequence is a young man in good health. The chain combines TRBV12-3 or TRBV12-4 with TRBJ2-3, with 13 bases lining up with TRBD2. The CDR3 DNA sequence: TGTGCCAGCAGAGCGGGGACTAGCGGGACTACAGATACGCAGTATTTT. This translates into CASRAGTSGTTDTQYF.